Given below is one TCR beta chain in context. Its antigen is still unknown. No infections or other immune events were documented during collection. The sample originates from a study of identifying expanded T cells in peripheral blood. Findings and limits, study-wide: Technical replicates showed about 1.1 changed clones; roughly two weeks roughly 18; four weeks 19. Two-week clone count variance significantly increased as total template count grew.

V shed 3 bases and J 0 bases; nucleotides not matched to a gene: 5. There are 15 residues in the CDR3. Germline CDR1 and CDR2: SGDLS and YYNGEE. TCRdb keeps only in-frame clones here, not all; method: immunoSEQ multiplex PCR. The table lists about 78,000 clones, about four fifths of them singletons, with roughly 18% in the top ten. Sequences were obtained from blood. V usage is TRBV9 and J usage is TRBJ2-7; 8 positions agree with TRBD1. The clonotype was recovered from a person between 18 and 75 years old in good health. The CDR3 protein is CASSAGQGSSYEQYF. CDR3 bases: TGTGCCAGCAGCGCAGGACAGGGATCCTCCTACGAGCAGTACTTC.